The table lists the clone carrying this TCR beta chain with a count of one. This sample was included in a study of blood T cell repertoires in COVID-19. Across the whole study: PBMCs, B-cell-depleted T cells, or T cells provided the cDNA or gDNA that made up the material.

The V gene lost 3 bases and the J gene lost 2 bases, with 14 bases spanning the gap. The CDR3 covers 16 residues. The V gene's germline CDR1 is PRHDT and CDR2 FYEKMQ (reference sequence). It was during active infection that Seattle patients were enrolled and then longitudinally followed. The authors' processing: The authors estimated nucleated cell counts from reference gene primer amplification. The data were produced by immunoSEQ multiplex PCR, yet TCRdb's version contains in-frame clones alone and is incomplete. The D gene and trimming were derived from the DNA, and the V and J assignments and clone size from that table. The sample has 60,000 to 85,000 clones, roughly 90% seen once.

The clonotype originates from a man aged 35-49 years with COVID-19, enrolled during active disease. The chain uses TRBV13 and TRBJ1-3; D uncertain. Specimen: peripheral blood. Here the CDR3 reads CASSFLSRSTGNTIYF. CDR3 DNA: TGTGCCAGCAGCTTTCTCAGCAGGTCCACTGGAAACACCATATATTTT. Filled out from reference TRBV13 and TRBJ1-3, the complete variable domain reads AAGVIQSPRHLIKEKRETATLKCYPIPRHDTVYWYQQGPGQDPQFLISFYEKMQSDKGSIPDRFSAQQFSDYHSELNMSSLELGDSALYFCASSFLSRSTGNTIYFGEGSWLTVV.